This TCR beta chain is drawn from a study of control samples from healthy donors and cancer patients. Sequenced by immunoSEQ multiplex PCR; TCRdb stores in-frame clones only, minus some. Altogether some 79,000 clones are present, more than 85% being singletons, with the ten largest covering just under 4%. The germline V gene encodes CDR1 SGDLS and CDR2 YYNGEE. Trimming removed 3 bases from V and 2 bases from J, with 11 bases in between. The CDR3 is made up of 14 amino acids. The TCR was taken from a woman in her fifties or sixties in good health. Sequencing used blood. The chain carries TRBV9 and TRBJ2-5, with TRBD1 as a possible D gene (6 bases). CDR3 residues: CASSARDNQETQYF. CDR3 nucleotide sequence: TGTGCCAGCAGCGCCCGGGACAATCAAGAGACCCAGTACTTC.